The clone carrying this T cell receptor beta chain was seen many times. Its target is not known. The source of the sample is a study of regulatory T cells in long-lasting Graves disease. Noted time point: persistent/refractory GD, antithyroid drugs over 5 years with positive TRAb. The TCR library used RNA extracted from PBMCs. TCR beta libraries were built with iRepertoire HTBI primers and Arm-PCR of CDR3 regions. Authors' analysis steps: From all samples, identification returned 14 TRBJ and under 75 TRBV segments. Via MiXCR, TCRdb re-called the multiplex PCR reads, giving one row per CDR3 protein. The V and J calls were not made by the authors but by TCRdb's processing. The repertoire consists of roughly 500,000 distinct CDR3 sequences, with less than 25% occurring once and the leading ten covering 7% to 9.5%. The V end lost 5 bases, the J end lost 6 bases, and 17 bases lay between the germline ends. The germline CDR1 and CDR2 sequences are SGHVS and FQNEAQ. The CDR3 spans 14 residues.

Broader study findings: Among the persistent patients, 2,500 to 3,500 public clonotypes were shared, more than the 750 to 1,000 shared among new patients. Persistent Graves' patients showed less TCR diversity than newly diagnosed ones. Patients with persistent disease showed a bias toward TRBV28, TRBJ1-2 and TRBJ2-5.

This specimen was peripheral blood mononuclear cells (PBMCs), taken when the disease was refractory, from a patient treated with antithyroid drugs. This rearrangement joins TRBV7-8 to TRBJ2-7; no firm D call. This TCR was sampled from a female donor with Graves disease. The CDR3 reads CASSDRPQIGEQYF. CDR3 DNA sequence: TGTGCCAGCAGCGACCGGCCGCAAATCGGCGAGCAGTACTTC.